The 17 T cell receptor beta chains below all came from one sample that was sequenced in a study of T cell responses to AZD1222 COVID-19 vaccine. Data came from immunoSEQ multiplex PCR; TCRdb stores just in-frame clones and leaves some out. The repertoire has about 130,000 clones, approximately 91% of them found once; the top ten carry under 1.2%. Specimen: peripheral blood, collected 28 days after the second AZD1222 dose. All receptors derive from an adult who received the AZD1222 COVID-19 vaccine.

V gene TRBV10-3 combines with J gene TRBJ1-2; 7 bases are a match to TRBD1. Germline-derived CDR1 and CDR2 are ENHRY and SYGVKD. Unmatched junction bases numbered 4, after V lost 2 bases and J lost 7 bases. CDR3 size: 13 residues. The chain's CDR3 is CAISERGQGGYTF. The CDR3 DNA reads TGTGCCATCAGTGAGAGGGGGCAAGGTGGCTACACCTTC.

V usage is TRBV6-5 and J usage is TRBJ1-2; D possibly corresponds to TRBD1 (6 bases). V lost 2 bases to trimming and J lost 8 bases, with 12 bases between them. The CDR3 has 13 residues. The germline V gene encodes CDR1 MNHEY and CDR2 SVGAGI. DNA for the CDR3: TGTGCCAGCAGTTACCGGGGGCCTGAGGGCTACACCTTC. Its translation is CASSYRGPEGYTF.

This chain links TRBV20-1 with TRBJ1-1, with no clear D. CDR1 and CDR2 (germline): DFQATT, SNEGSKA (reference sequence). The CDR3 totals 11 residues. V was pared by 6 bases and J by 5 bases, with 10 bases between. The CDR3 loop reads CSAPVETEAFF. CDR3 in DNA: TGCAGTGCCCCAGTGGAGACTGAAGCTTTCTTT.

The genes are TRBV24-1 and TRBJ1-5; TRBD1 is a possible D gene (6 bases). Germline V lookup: CDR1 KGHDR, CDR2 SFDVKD. V dropped 4 bases and J dropped 3 bases, with 12 bases sitting between them. The CDR3 is 15 residues long. The CDR3 DNA is TGTGCCACCAGTGACTTGGACAGTGTCAATCAGCCCCAGCATTTT. It is translated as CATSDLDSVNQPQHF.

V usage is TRBV29-1 and J usage is TRBJ1-1, with 11 bases identical to TRBD1. CDR3 length: 12 amino acids. The J segment lost 9 bases and the V segment lost 6 bases, leaving 6 bases of the junction unmatched. CDR1 is SQVTM and CDR2 is ANQGSEA in the germline V gene. The CDR3 loop reads CSVIGDRGKAFF. CDR3 sequence (DNA): TGCAGCGTCATAGGGGACAGGGGGAAAGCTTTCTTT.

In DNA form, the CDR3 reads TGTGCCAGCAGTCCGATATCAGGGCCTCGGGGGGAGACCCAGTACTTC. Translated: CASSPISGPRGETQYF. V and J are TRBV28 and TRBJ2-5, with TRBD2 as a possible D gene (6 bases). The CDR3 covers 16 residues. Germline CDR1 reads MDHEN; CDR2 reads SYDVKM. Trimming pared 5 bases from V and 5 bases from J, leaving 21 bases between.

This chain links TRBV19 with TRBJ1-2; D gene ambiguous. CDR3 length equals 12 residues. V was shortened by 5 bases and J by 4 bases, with 8 bases between the two germline ends. The V gene's germline CDR1 is LNHDA and CDR2 SQIVND (reference sequence). This CDR3 reads CASSPRTYGYTF. The CDR3 nucleotides are TGTGCCAGTAGTCCCCGGACCTATGGCTACACCTTC.

This clone was recorded only once. The CDR3 DNA reads TGTGCCATCAGTGAGATTAATAGCAATCAGCCCCAGCATTTT. Its protein is CAISEINSNQPQHF. This chain connects TRBV10-3 to TRBJ1-5, with unresolved D. Trimming took 2 bases from V and 0 from J, leaving 5 bases between them. The germline gives CDR1 ENHRY, CDR2 SYGVKD. The CDR3 sequence is 14 residues long.

This chain connects TRBV4-2 to TRBJ2-3; D is ambiguous. Germline CDR1 is LGHNA and CDR2 is YNFKEQ. CDR3 length: 16 residues. V lost 2 bases, J lost 6 bases, and 18 bases lay in between. The DNA of the CDR3 is TGTGCCAGCAGCCAAAACCCCGTTGCCCCCACGGATACGCAGTATTTT. It yields the protein CASSQNPVAPTDTQYF.

The chain links TRBV12-3 or TRBV12-4 to TRBJ1-2; TRBD1 is a possible D gene (5 bases). Trimming took 6 bases from V and 8 from J, leaving 16 bases between them. This CDR3 is built from 13 residues. Written as DNA, the CDR3 is TGTGCCAGCAGCCCGCCGATCGGGGGAGGCTACACCTTC. It yields the protein CASSPPIGGGYTF.

The V call is TRBV28, the J call TRBJ1-3; perhaps TRBD1 as D (5 bases). CDR3 length: 13 amino acids. Trimming stripped 8 bases from V and 1 base from J, with 9 bases between. Germline V lookup: CDR1 MDHEN, CDR2 SYDVKM. CDR3 sequence reads: CASRQGSGNTIYF. The CDR3 nucleotides read TGTGCCAGCCGCCAGGGTTCTGGAAACACCATATATTTT.

The genes are TRBV28 and TRBJ2-1, with D hard to call. Germline CDR1 is MDHEN and CDR2 is SYDVKM. This CDR3 comprises 20 residues. The V end lost 6 bases, the J end lost 4 bases, and 31 bases lay between the germline ends. The CDR3 loop is CASRPPGVVAPLDGYNEQFF. CDR3 coding DNA: TGTGCCAGCAGGCCCCCAGGTGTGGTAGCACCTCTGGACGGATACAATGAGCAGTTCTTC.

The V call is TRBV5-1, the J call TRBJ2-7, with 7 nucleotides matching TRBD2. This CDR3 has 15 residues. Germline V gene data show CDR1 as SGHRS and CDR2 as YFSETQ. V was clipped by 2 bases and J by 3 bases; unmatched bases: 8. DNA of the CDR3: TGCGCCAGCAGCTTCTCCGCCGGGGGGAACTACGAGCAGTACTTC. It specifies CASSFSAGGNYEQYF.

V usage is TRBV6-6 and J usage is TRBJ1-2; a possible D gene is TRBD1 (5 bases). This CDR3 has 13 residues. V was trimmed by 6 bases and J by 4 bases, leaving 12 bases between them. The germline V gene encodes CDR1 MNHNY and CDR2 SVGAGI (reference sequence). This CDR3 reads CASSLGHGYGYTF. Here the CDR3 DNA reads TGTGCCAGCAGCCTCGGACACGGCTATGGCTACACCTTC.

V usage is TRBV2 and J usage is TRBJ2-3; D possibly matches TRBD1 or TRBD2 (5 bases each). Looked up from germline, CDR1 is SNHLY and CDR2 is FYNNEI. This CDR3 spans 18 amino acids. The germline V and J ends were trimmed by 4 bases and 1 base, with 21 bases remaining between them. The CDR3 sequence is CASSAWGRPTRGTDTQYF. The CDR3 coding sequence is TGTGCCAGCAGTGCTTGGGGCAGGCCTACTAGGGGCACAGATACGCAGTATTTT.

The chain uses TRBV9 and TRBJ2-1; 10 bases are a match to TRBD2. This CDR3 region has 17 residues. The trim removed 4 bases at V and 9 bases at J, leaving 16 bases unmatched. Germline V gives CDR1 SGDLS, CDR2 YYNGEE. In DNA form, the CDR3 reads TGTGCCAGCAGCCCGCATTCCGGACTAGCGGTTTCGGGTGAGCAGTTCTTC. Translation: CASSPHSGLAVSGEQFF.

The J gene is TRBJ2-1, the V gene TRBV5-1; a possible D gene is TRBD2 (9 bases). The germline V gene has CDR1 SGHRS and CDR2 YFSETQ. V was clipped by 4 bases and J by 4 bases, with 21 bases between them. The CDR3 spans 17 residues. The CDR3 loop reads CASSSDRGLAFYNEQFF. In DNA form, the CDR3 reads TGCGCCAGCAGCAGCGACAGGGGACTAGCTTTTTACAATGAGCAGTTCTTC.